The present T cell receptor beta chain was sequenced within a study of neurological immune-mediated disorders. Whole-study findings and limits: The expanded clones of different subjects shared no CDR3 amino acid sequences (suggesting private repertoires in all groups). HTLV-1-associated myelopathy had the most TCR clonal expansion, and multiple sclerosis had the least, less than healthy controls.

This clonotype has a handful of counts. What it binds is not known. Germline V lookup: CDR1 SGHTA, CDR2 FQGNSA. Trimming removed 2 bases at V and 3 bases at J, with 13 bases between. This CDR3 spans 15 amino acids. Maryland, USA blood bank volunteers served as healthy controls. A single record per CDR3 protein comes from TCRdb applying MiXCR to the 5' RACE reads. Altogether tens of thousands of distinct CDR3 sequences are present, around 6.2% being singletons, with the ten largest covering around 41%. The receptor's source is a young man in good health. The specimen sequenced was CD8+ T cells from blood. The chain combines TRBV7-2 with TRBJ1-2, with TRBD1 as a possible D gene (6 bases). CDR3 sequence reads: CASSLWPQGYYGYTF. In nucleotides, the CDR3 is TGTGCCAGCAGCTTATGGCCACAGGGTTACTATGGCTACACCTTC.